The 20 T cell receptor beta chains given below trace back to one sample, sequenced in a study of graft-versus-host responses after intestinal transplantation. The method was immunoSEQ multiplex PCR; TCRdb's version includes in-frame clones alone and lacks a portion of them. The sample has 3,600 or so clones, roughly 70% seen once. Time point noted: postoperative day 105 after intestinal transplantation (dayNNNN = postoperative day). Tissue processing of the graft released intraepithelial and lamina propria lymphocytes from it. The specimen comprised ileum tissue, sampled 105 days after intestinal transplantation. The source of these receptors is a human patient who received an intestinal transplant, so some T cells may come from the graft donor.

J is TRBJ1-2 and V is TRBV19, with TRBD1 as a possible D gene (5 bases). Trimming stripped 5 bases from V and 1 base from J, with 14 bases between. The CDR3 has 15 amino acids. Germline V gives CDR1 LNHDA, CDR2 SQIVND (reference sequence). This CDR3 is CASSVTRDHNYGYTF. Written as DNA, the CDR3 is TGTGCCAGTAGTGTAACTAGGGACCATAACTATGGCTACACCTTC.

The CDR3 loop reads CASSQPRLGSYGYTF. The CDR3 DNA reads TGCGCCAGCAGCCAGCCCCGACTGGGATCCTATGGCTACACCTTC. V gene TRBV4-1 combines with J gene TRBJ1-2, with no clear D. The CDR3 has 15 residues. In germline, CDR1 is MGHRA, CDR2 YSYEKL. Trimming removed 3 bases from V and 4 bases from J, with 15 bases in between.

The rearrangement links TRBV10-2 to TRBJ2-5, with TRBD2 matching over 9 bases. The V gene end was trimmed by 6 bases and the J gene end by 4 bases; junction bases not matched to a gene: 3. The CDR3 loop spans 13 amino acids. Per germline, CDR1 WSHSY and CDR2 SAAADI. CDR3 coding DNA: TGCGCCAGCAGGATAGCGGGAGTAGAGACCCAGTACTTC. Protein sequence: CASRIAGVETQYF.

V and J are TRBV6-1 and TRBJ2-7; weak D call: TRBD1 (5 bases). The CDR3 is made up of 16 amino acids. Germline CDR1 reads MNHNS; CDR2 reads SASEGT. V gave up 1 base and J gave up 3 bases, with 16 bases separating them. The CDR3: CASSEEGAGSYYEQYF. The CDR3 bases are TGTGCCAGCAGTGAAGAAGGGGCAGGTTCGTACTACGAGCAGTACTTC.

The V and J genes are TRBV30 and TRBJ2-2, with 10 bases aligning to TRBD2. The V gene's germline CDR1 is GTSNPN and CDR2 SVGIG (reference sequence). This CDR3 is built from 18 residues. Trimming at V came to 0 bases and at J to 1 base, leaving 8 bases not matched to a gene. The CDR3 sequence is CAWSVPLLAGENTGELFF. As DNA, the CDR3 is TGTGCCTGGAGTGTACCCCTCCTAGCGGGGGAGAACACCGGGGAGCTGTTTTTT.

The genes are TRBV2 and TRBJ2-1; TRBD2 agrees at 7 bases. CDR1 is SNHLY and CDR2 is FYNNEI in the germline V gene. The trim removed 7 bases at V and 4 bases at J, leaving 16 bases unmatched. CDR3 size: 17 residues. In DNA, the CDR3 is TGTGCCAGCACCAAGGAAGACGGGAGGCCCGGGTACAATGAGCAGTTCTTC. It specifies CASTKEDGRPGYNEQFF.

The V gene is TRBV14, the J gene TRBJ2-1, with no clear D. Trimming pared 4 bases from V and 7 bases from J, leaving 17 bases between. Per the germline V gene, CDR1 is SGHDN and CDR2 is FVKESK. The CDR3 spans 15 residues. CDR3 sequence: CASSPLGTVLNEQFF. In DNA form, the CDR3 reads TGTGCCAGCAGCCCATTAGGAACAGTTCTGAATGAGCAGTTCTTC.

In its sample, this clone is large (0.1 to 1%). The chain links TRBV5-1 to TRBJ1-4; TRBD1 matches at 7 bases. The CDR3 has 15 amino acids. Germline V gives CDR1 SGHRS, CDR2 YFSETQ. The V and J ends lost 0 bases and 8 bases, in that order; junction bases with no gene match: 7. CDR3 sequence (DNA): TGCGCCAGCAGCTTGGGTGGGGCACAGGGGGAAAAACTGTTTTTT. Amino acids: CASSLGGAQGEKLFF. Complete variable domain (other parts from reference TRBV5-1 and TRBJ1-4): KAGVTQTPRYLIKTRGQQVTLSCSPISGHRSVSWYQQTPGQGLQFLFEYFSETQRNKGNFPGRFSGRQFSNSRSEMNVSTLELGDSALYLCASSLGGAQGEKLFFGSGTQLSVL.

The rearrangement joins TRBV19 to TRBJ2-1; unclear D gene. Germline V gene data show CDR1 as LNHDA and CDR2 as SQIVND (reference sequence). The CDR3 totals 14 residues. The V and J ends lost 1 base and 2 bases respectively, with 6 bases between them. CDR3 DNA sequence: TGTGCCAGTAGTATAGGTAACGCCTACAATGAGCAGTTCTTC. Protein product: CASSIGNAYNEQFF.

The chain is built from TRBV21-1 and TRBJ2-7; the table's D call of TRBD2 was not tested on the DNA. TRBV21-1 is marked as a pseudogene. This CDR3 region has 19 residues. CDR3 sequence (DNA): TGTGCCAGCAGCAAGAGACTAACAGGTAGGACTACATTCTCCTACGAGCAGTACTTC. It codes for CASSKRLTGRTTFSYEQYF.

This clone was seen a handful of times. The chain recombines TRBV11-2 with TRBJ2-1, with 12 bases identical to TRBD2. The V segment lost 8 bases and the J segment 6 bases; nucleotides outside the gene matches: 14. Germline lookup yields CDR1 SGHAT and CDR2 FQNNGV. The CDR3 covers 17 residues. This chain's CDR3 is CASQTGLAGGPFNEQFF. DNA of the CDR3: TGTGCCAGCCAAACGGGGCTAGCGGGGGGGCCATTCAATGAGCAGTTCTTC.

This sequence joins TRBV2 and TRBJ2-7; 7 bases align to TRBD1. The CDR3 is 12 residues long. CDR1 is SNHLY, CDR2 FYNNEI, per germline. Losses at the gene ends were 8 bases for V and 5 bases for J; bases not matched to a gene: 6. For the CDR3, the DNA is TGTGCCAGCCGCGACAGGGCCGACGAGCAGTACTTC. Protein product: CASRDRADEQYF.

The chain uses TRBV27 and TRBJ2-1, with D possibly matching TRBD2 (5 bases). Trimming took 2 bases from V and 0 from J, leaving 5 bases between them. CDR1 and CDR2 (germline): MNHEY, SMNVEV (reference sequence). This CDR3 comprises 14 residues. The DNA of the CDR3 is TGTGCCAGCAGTTTAGCGGGCTCCTACAATGAGCAGTTCTTC. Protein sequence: CASSLAGSYNEQFF.

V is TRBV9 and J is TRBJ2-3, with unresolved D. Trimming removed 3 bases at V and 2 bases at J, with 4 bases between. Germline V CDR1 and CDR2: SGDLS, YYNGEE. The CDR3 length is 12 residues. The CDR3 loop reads CASSGLTDTQYF. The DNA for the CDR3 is TGTGCCAGCAGCGGACTCACAGATACGCAGTATTTT.

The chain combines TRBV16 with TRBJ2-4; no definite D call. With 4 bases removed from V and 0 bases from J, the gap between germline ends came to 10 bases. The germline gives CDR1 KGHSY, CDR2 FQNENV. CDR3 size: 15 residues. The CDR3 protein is CASSPRRLAKNIQYF. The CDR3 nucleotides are TGTGCCAGCAGCCCCCGACGCTTAGCCAAAAACATTCAGTACTTC.

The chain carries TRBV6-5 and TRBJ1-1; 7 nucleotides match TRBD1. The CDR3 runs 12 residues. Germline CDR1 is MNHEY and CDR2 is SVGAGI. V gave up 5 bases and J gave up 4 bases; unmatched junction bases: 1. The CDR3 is CASSDRVTEAFF. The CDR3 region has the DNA TGTGCCAGCAGTGACAGGGTCACTGAAGCTTTCTTT.

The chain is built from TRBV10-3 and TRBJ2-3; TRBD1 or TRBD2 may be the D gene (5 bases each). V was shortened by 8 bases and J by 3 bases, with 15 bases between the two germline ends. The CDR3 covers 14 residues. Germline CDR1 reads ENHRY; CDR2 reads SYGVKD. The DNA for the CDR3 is TGTGCCATCTGCCGGGACCCCCGAACAGATACGCAGTATTTT. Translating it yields CAICRDPRTDTQYF.

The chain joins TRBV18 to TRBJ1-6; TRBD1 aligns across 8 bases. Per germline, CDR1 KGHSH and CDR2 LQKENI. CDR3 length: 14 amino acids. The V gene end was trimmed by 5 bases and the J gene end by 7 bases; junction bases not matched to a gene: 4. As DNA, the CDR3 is TGTGCCAGCTCATGGACAGGGAAAAATTCACCCCTCCACTTT. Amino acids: CASSWTGKNSPLHF.

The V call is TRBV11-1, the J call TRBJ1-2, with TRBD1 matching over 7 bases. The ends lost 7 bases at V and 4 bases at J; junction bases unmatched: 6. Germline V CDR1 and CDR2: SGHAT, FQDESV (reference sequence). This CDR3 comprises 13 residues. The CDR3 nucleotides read TGTGCCAGCAACCCGACAGGGCGCTATGGCTACACCTTC. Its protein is CASNPTGRYGYTF.

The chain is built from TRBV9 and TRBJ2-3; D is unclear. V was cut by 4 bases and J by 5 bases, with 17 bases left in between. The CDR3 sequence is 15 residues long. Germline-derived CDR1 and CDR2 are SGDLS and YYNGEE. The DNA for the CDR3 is TGTGCCAGCAGCATCGCCTCGGCGGCTAGAGATACGCAGTATTTT. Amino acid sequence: CASSIASAARDTQYF.